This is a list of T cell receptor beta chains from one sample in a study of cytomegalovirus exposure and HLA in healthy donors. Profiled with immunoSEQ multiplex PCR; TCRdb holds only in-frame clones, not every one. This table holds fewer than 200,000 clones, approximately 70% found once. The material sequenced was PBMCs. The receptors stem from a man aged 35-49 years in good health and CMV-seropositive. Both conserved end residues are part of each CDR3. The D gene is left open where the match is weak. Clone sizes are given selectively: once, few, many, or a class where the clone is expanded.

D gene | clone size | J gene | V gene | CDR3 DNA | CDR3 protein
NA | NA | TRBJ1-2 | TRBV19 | TGTGCCAGTAGTATCCCCCCCCCGGGCTATGGCTACACCTTC | CASSIPPPGYGYTF
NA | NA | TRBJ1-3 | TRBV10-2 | TGCGCCAGCAAGGCACGGGGGGGGAGTTCTGGAAACACCATATATTTT | CASKARGGSSGNTIYF
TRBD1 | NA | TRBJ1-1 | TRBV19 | TGTGCCAGTAGCCCGGGGACAGGGGGATGGAACACTGAAGCTTTCTTT | CASSPGTGGWNTEAFF
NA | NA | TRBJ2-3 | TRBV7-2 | TGTGCCAGCAGCTTAGGCGGAGGTTTTGAGAGGGGGAATACGCAGTATTTT | CASSLGGGFERGNTQYF
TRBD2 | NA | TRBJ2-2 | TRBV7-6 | TGTGCCAGCACCCTTAGCGGGGGGTCAACCGGGGAGCTGTTTTTT | CASTLSGGSTGELFF
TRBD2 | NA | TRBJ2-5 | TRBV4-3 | TGCGCCAGCAGCCAAGGGCTAGCGGGGGGCCACCTTCAAGAGACCCAGTACTTC | CASSQGLAGGHLQETQYF
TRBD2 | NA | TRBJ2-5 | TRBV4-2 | TGTGCCAGCAGCCAGCAGCGGGGCCAAGAGACCCAGTACTTC | CASSQQRGQETQYF
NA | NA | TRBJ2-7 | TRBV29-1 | TGCAGCGTTGAAGCTCGCGCATCCCGCACCTACGAGCAGTACTTC | CSVEARASRTYEQYF
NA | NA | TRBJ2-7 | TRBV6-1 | TGTGCCTGCAGTGAGACGGGAAACTACGAGCAGTACTTC | CACSETGNYEQYF
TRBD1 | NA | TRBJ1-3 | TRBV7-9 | TGTGCCAGCAGCTTAGGAGACAGGGGAGGTGGAAACACCATATATTTT | CASSLGDRGGGNTIYF
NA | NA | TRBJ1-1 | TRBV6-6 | TGTGCCAGCAGCTACCGGACAGTCGCGAACACTGAAGCTTTCTTT | CASSYRTVANTEAFF
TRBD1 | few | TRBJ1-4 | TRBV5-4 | TGTGCCAGCAGCGGACCAGGGGGAGACGAAAAACTGTTTTTT | CASSGPGGDEKLFF
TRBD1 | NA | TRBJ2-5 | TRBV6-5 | TGTGCCGCCACAGGGGGGAAGGAGACCCAGTACTTC | CAATGGKETQYF
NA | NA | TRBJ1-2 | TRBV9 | TGTGCCAGCACCCCCGGGGTAGGGCCCAACTATGGCTACACCTTC | CASTPGVGPNYGYTF
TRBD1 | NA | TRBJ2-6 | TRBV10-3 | TGTGCCGTAGGGACAGATAGACTCTCTGGGGCCAACGTCCTGACTTTC | CAVGTDRLSGANVLTF
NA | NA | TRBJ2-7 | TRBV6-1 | TGTGCCAGCAGTGGGTCCCGGGGGATCGGGCAGTACTTC | CASSGSRGIGQYF
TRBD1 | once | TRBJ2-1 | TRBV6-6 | TGTGCCAGCAGCGCCGGGACAGGGGGCGCCTACAATGAGCAGTTCTTC | CASSAGTGGAYNEQFF
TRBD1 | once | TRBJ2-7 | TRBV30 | TGTGCCTGGACGACAGGGATCGAGCAGTACTTC | CAWTTGIEQYF
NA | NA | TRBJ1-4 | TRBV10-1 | TGCGCCAGCAAGAAAAGCGATCCCAGACAGTGTGAAAAACTGTTTTTT | CASKKSDPRQCEKLFF
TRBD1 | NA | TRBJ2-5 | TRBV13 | TGTGCCAGCAGCTCAAGGACAGGGGGGCCAGAGACCCAGTACTTC | CASSSRTGGPETQYF
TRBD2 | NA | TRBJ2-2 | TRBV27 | TGTGCCAGCAGTTCAGGACTAGCGGCGAACACCGGGGAGCTGTTTTTT | CASSSGLAANTGELFF
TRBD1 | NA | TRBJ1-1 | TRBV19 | TGTGCCAGTAGTGCCTACAGGGGGGTAACTGAAGCTTTCTTT | CASSAYRGVTEAFF
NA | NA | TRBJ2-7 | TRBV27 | TGTGCCAGCAGTTTATGGAGGGATTCCTACGAGCAGTACTTC | CASSLWRDSYEQYF
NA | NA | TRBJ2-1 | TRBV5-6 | TGTGCCAGCAGCTTGATATTGTCCCGAGGCGGCAATGAGCAGTTCTTC | CASSLILSRGGNEQFF
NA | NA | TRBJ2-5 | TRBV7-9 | TGTGCCAGCAGCTCATACGGGACTTCGGGAGAGACCCAGTACTTC | CASSSYGTSGETQYF
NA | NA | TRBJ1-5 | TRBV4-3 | TGCGCCAGCAGCCAAGATGGGGGGGGTAGGCAGCCCCAGCATTTT | CASSQDGGGRQPQHF
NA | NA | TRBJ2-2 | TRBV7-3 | TGTGCCAGCAGCACGACTAGGGGCACCGGGGAGCTGTTTTTT | CASSTTRGTGELFF
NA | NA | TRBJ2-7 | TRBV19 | TGTGCCAGTAGTCGGGGGACCTCGAGCTCCTACGAGCAGTACTTC | CASSRGTSSSYEQYF
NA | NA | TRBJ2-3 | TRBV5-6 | TGTGCCAGCAGCTTGGGGGCCAGCACTAGCACAGATACGCAGTATTTT | CASSLGASTSTDTQYF
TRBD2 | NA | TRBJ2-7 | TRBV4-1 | TGCGCCAGCAGCCCCCTACGGGGGGGGCCGGGCTACGAGCAGTACTTC | CASSPLRGGPGYEQYF
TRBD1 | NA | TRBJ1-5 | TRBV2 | TGTGCCAGCAGTGATGGGACAGGGTATGATCAGCCCCAGCATTTT | CASSDGTGYDQPQHF
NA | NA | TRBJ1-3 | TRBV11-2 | TGTGCCAGCAGCTCCGCTGGAAACACCATATATTTT | CASSSAGNTIYF
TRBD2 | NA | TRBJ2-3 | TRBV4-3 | TGCGCCAGCAGCCCGCGAGGTAGCGGGGGGACAGATACGCAGTATTTT | CASSPRGSGGTDTQYF